Reported below is one TCR beta chain. Its antigen is currently unknown. The data originate from a study of PD-L1 blockade in urothelial cancer. Study as a whole: Patients commenced intravenous atezolizumab, 1,200 mg every 3 weeks, in about 2014. Blood was evaluated 3 weeks (second dose) and 6 weeks after therapy began. The median T cell count in blood samples was roughly 140,000.

The method was immunoSEQ multiplex PCR; TCRdb's version includes in-frame clones alone and lacks a portion of them. The data contain about 91,000 clones, roughly 85% of them singletons. This CDR3 is 16 amino acids long. CDR1 is SGHNT, CDR2 YENEEA, per germline. V was cut by 5 bases and J by 2 bases, with 17 bases left in between. Study-wide results and limits: Better survival was forecast by a pretreatment blood TCR clonality below the median.

Time point meaning: peripheral blood 6 weeks after treatment start. The origin of this receptor is a man aged 70 or older with urothelial cancer. The chain has TRBV11-3 and TRBJ2-3; tentatively, D is TRBD2 (6 bases). This material consisted of PBMCs, taken around atezolizumab (anti-PD-L1) treatment. For the CDR3, the DNA is TGTGCCAGCAGCGTCCGGGCTAGCGCTTACACAGATACGCAGTATTTT. Its protein product is CASSVRASAYTDTQYF.